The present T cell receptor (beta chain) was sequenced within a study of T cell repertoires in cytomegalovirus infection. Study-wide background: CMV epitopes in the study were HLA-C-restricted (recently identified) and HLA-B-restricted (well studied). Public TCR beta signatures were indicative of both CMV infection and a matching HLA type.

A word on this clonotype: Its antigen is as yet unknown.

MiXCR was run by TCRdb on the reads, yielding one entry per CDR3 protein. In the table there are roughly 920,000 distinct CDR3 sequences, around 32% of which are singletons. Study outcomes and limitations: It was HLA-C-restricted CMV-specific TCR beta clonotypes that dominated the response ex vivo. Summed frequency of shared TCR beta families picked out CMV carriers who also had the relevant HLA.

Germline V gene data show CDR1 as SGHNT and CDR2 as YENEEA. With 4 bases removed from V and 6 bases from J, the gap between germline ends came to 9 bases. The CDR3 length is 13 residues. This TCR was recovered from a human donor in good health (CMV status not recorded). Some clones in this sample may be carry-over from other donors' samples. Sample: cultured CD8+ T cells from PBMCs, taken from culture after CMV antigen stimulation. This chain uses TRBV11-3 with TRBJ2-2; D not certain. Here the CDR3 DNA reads TGTGCCAGCAGCTCCGAGGACGCCGGGGAGCTGTTTTTT. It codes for CASSSEDAGELFF.